Listed here are 8 T cell receptor beta chains from one sample, sequenced in a study of technical replicates of blood from a handful of donors. Measured with immunoSEQ multiplex PCR; TCRdb has only the in-frame clones, and not every one. Here the sample spans 79,000 or so clones, roughly 97% being singletons. Material: T cells isolated from PBMCs. The receptor source for this set is a human donor in good health.

The chain has TRBV19 and TRBJ1-1, with D hard to call. Trimming shortened V by 5 bases and J by 1 base, and 8 bases separated the two germline ends. CDR3 size: 13 residues. The germline V gene encodes CDR1 LNHDA and CDR2 SQIVND (reference sequence). CDR3 DNA sequence: TGTGCCAGTAGTGCTCGACAGAACACTGAAGCTTTCTTT. Residues: CASSARQNTEAFF.

The chain employs TRBV9 and TRBJ2-5; possibly TRBD2 for D (6 bases). The CDR3 spans 14 residues. The V and J ends lost 4 bases and 4 bases respectively, with 14 bases between them. Looked up from germline, CDR1 is SGDLS and CDR2 is YYNGEE. The CDR3 DNA follows: TGTGCCAGCAGCCCTACCCTGCGGGGAGAGACCCAGTACTTC. Its translation: CASSPTLRGETQYF.

In DNA, the CDR3 is TGTGCCAGCAGCGCCCCGACTGGGAGCTCCTACAATGAGCAGTTCTTC. Translation gives CASSAPTGSSYNEQFF. This chain uses TRBV9 with TRBJ2-1, with D maybe TRBD2 (5 bases). There are 16 residues in the CDR3. Germline CDR1 and CDR2: SGDLS and YYNGEE. V lost 3 bases to trimming and J lost 0 bases, with 13 bases between them.

DNA of the CDR3: TGCGCCAGCAGCTTGGGAAGCGGAGGGAACACCGGGGAGCTGTTTTTT. This encodes CASSLGSGGNTGELFF. The gene calls are TRBV5-1 and TRBJ2-2; possible D gene TRBD2, 5 bases. The V and J ends lost 0 bases and 1 base respectively, with 10 bases between them. Germline CDR1 SGHRS, CDR2 YFSETQ. The CDR3 covers 16 residues.

The chain employs TRBV29-1 and TRBJ2-1; D might be TRBD2 (6 bases). Looked up from germline, CDR1 is SQVTM and CDR2 is ANQGSEA. V was clipped by 6 bases and J by 7 bases, with 10 bases between them. The CDR3 has 11 residues. CDR3 in amino acids: CSVRRGNEQFF. The CDR3 coding sequence is TGCAGCGTAAGGCGGGGAAATGAGCAGTTCTTC.

This clone has only a few counts. The rearrangement links TRBV9 to TRBJ1-1; 8 positions match TRBD1. The germline V gene has CDR1 SGDLS and CDR2 YYNGEE. There are 15 residues in the CDR3. Trimming cost V 4 bases and J 5 bases; bases outside gene matches: 10. The CDR3 loop reads CASSPRQGQTTEAFF. The CDR3, as DNA: TGTGCCAGCAGCCCTAGACAGGGGCAGACTACTGAAGCTTTCTTT.

This clone has a single count. This chain connects TRBV4-2 to TRBJ2-7, with D possibly TRBD2 on 6 matching bases. The CDR3 has 14 amino acids. V lost 1 base, J lost 5 bases, and 12 bases lay in between. Germline V lookup: CDR1 LGHNA, CDR2 YNFKEQ. CDR3: CASSQAGVRDEQYF. CDR3 nucleotide sequence: TGTGCCAGCAGCCAAGCGGGAGTCAGGGACGAGCAGTACTTC.

The sample holds one count of this clone. The chain links TRBV5-4 to TRBJ2-1, with a possible D match to TRBD2 (5 bases). V lost 0 bases and J 7 bases, leaving 8 bases between the germline ends. This CDR3 is built from 13 residues. Looked up from germline, CDR1 is SGHNT and CDR2 is YYREEE (reference sequence). The CDR3 sequence is CASSLAPGNEQFF. In DNA form, the CDR3 reads TGTGCCAGCAGCTTGGCCCCGGGGAATGAGCAGTTCTTC.